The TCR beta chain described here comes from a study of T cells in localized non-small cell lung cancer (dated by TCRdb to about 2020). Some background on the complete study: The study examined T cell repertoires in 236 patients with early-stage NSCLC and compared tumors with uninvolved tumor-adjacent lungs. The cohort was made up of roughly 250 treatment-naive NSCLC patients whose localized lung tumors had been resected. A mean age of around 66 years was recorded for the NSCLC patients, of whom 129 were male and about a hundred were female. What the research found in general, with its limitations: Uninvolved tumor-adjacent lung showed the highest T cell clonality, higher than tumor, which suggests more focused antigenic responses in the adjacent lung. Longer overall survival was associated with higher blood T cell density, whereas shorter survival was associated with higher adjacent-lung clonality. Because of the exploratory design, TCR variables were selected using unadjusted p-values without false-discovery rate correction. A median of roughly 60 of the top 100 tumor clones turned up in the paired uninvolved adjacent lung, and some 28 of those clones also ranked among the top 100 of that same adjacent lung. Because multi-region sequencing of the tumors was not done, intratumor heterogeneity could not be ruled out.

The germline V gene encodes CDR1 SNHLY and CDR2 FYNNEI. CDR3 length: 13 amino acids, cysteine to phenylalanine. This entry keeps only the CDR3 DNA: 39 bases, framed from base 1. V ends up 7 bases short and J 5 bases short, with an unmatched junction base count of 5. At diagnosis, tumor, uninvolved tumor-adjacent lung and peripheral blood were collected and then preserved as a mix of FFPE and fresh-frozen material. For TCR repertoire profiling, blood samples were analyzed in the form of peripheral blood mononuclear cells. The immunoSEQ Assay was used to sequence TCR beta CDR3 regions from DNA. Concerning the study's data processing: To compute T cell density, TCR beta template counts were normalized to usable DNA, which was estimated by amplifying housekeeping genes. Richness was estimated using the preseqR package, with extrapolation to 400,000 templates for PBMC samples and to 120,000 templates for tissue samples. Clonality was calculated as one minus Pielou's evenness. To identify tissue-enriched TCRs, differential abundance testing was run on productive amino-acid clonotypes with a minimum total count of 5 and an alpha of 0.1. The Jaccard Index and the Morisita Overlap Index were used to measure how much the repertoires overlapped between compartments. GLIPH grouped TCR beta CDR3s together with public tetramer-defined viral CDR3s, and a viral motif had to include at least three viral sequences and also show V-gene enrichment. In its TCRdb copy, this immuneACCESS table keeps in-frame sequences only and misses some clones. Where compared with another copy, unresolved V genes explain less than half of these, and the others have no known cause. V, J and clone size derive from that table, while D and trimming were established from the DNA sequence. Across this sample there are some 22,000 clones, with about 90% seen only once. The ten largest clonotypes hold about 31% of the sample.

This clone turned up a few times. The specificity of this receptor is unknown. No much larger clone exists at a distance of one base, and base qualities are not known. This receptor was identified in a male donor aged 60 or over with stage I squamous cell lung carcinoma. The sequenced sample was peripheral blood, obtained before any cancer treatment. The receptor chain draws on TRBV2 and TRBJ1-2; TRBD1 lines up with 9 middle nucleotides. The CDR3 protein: CASTRDRDYGYTF. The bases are TGTGCCAGCACCCGGGACAGGGATTATGGCTACACCTTC.